This T cell receptor beta chain emerged from a study of T cells in Graves' hyperthyroidism and ophthalmopathy. To note about this clonotype: What it binds is unknown.

The trim removed 6 bases at V and 5 bases at J, leaving 16 bases unmatched. Germline lookup yields CDR1 MDHEN and CDR2 SYDVKM. This CDR3 spans 16 amino acids. Study-wide results and limits: Most clonotypes expanded in thyroid above 0.001 were likewise present in blood. Ophthalmopathy was model-predicted a median 6.5 months pre-onset.

It was 10 ml of fresh peripheral blood that supplied the PBMCs. RNA transcripts gave rise to amplified TCR beta CDR3 regions. The study used the HTBI primer set for a first-round RT-PCR of the TCR CDR3. TCRdb called the multiplex PCR reads again in MiXCR, with one record for every CDR3 protein. This sample yields 450,000 to 650,000 distinct CDR3 sequences, of which around 20% are seen a single time; approximately 25% belongs to the top ten. Specimen: blood. The J gene is TRBJ2-7, the V gene TRBV28; TRBD1 agrees at 7 bases. This receptor was identified in a man aged 18 to 35 with Graves' hyperthyroidism. CDR3 residues: CASSETPPDRAHEQYF. The CDR3 DNA reads as TGTGCCAGCAGCGAGACCCCTCCTGACAGGGCCCACGAGCAGTACTTC.